This is a list of T cell receptor beta chains from one sample in a study of blood T cell repertoires in COVID-19. Clones were sequenced by immunoSEQ multiplex PCR, and TCRdb holds only the in-frame ones, with some missing. The sample holds over 250,000 clones, over 75% seen once. Sequenced input: peripheral blood. All receptors come from a human donor in a cohort sampled during active COVID-19. Each CDR3 is given with its conserved first and last residue. The D gene is left open where the match is weak. Not every row has a clone size; where given, it reads once, few, many or a size class.

CDR3 protein,CDR3 DNA,D gene,clone size,CDR3 length,J gene,V gene
CASSLEVKTWDRDEKLFF,TGTGCCAGCAGCTTAGAGGTAAAGACTTGGGACAGGGATGAAAAACTGTTTTTT,TRBD1,.,18,TRBJ1-4,TRBV11-3
CASSRLSKQPQHF,TGTGCCAGCAGTCGCCTTTCTAAACAGCCCCAGCATTTT,.,.,13,TRBJ1-5,TRBV12-3/TRBV12-4
CASSFGGTIYF,TGTGCCAGCAGCTTCGGTGGCACCATATATTTT,.,.,11,TRBJ1-3,TRBV11-2
CASSLETGVSDTQYF,TGCGCCAGCAGCTTAGAGACAGGGGTATCAGATACGCAGTATTTT,TRBD1,.,15,TRBJ2-3,TRBV5-1
CASSLGSDEQFF,TGTGCCAGCAGTTTGGGTAGCGATGAGCAGTTCTTC,.,.,12,TRBJ2-1,TRBV12-3/TRBV12-4
CASNPQGAAYSNQPQHF,TGTGCCAGCAACCCACAGGGGGCGGCTTATAGCAATCAGCCCCAGCATTTT,TRBD1,.,17,TRBJ1-5,TRBV27
CASSPLPTSGTDTQYF,TGTGCCAGCTCACCACTTCCAACTAGCGGCACAGATACGCAGTATTTT,TRBD2,.,16,TRBJ2-3,TRBV18
CASSQGPNTDTQYF,TGCGCCAGCAGCCAAGGGCCGAACACAGATACGCAGTATTTT,.,.,14,TRBJ2-3,TRBV4-1
CASSTGQHNQPQHF,TGTGCCAGTAGCACGGGACAGCACAATCAGCCCCAGCATTTT,TRBD1,.,14,TRBJ1-5,TRBV19
CASSPTAYSGNTIYF,TGTGCCAGCAGTCCGACTGCTTACTCTGGAAACACCATATATTTT,.,.,15,TRBJ1-3,TRBV6-5
CASSPGQGWNEQYF,TGTGCCAGTAGTCCTGGACAAGGGTGGAACGAGCAGTACTTC,.,once,14,TRBJ2-7,TRBV19
CASSRRTSGDYEQYF,TGTGCCAGCAGCCGGAGGACTAGCGGAGATTACGAGCAGTACTTC,TRBD2,.,15,TRBJ2-7,TRBV7-2
CASSYRGRNYGYTF,TGTGCCAGCAGCTACAGGGGGCGAAACTATGGCTACACCTTC,TRBD1,.,14,TRBJ1-2,TRBV28
CASSPNYDRANSPLHF,TGTGCCAGCTCACCAAACTATGACAGGGCCAATTCACCCCTCCACTTT,TRBD1,once,16,TRBJ1-6,TRBV18
CASRLVGTGGPLDNEQFF,TGTGCAAGTCGCTTAGTCGGGACAGGGGGCCCCCTTGACAATGAGCAGTTCTTC,.,few,18,TRBJ2-1,TRBV12-2
CASSLGGQGSISPLHF,TGTGCCAGCAGCTTAGGGGGGCAGGGGTCAATTTCACCCCTCCACTTT,.,.,16,TRBJ1-6,TRBV7-9
CASSLFPSGRLGAGELFF,TGTGCCAGCAGTTTGTTTCCTAGCGGGAGATTGGGCGCCGGGGAGCTGTTTTTT,TRBD2,.,18,TRBJ2-2,TRBV27
CASSPLSGAAANQPQHF,TGTGCCAGCAGCCCACTGTCAGGGGCGGCCGCAAATCAGCCCCAGCATTTT,.,.,17,TRBJ1-5,TRBV21-1
CASSLYQTSGSDTQYF,TGTGCCAGCAGCTTATATCAGACTAGCGGGTCAGATACGCAGTATTTT,TRBD2,.,16,TRBJ2-3,TRBV7-2
CASSYTRTGLGDHEQYF,TGTGCCAGCAGTTACACCAGGACAGGGCTAGGTGATCACGAGCAGTACTTC,TRBD1,few,17,TRBJ2-7,TRBV28
CASSLGQGGHTEAFF,TGTGCCAGCAGCTTGGGACAGGGGGGGCACACTGAAGCTTTCTTT,TRBD1,.,15,TRBJ1-1,TRBV7-2
CASSDYRGLTNEKLFF,TGTGCCAGCAGTGACTATCGGGGGTTAACTAATGAAAAACTGTTTTTT,.,.,16,TRBJ1-4,TRBV6-1
CASSLRREVSYNEQFF,TGTGCCAGCTCCCTACGGCGGGAGGTCTCCTACAATGAGCAGTTCTTC,TRBD2,.,16,TRBJ2-1,TRBV18
CASSLGEGRAYSNQPQHF,TGTGCCAGCAGTTTAGGAGAGGGCAGAGCCTATAGCAATCAGCCCCAGCATTTT,.,.,18,TRBJ1-5,TRBV28
CSASPRRELSGANVLTF,TGCAGTGCTAGTCCTAGGCGAGAGCTCTCTGGGGCCAACGTCCTGACTTTC,.,.,17,TRBJ2-6,TRBV20-1
CASSSQAGQGANEKLFF,TGTGCCAGCAGCTCGCAAGCAGGACAGGGAGCTAATGAAAAACTGTTTTTT,TRBD1,.,17,TRBJ1-4,TRBV7-9
CASSLRLAGGHSSYEQYF,TGTGCCAGCAGCTTAAGACTAGCGGGAGGACATAGCTCCTACGAGCAGTACTTC,TRBD2,few,18,TRBJ2-7,TRBV7-9
CASSQLEQGAGAFF,TGTGCCAGCAGCCAACTGGAACAGGGGGCGGGAGCTTTCTTT,TRBD1,.,14,TRBJ1-1,TRBV3-1/TRBV3-2
CASSILGTGLNSPLHF,TGTGCCAGTAGTATACTCGGGACAGGATTAAATTCACCCCTCCACTTT,TRBD1,.,16,TRBJ1-6,TRBV19